This TCR beta chain was documented in a study of blood T cells in healthy people across ages. Combining a sample-barcoded 5' primer with a J-beta primer mix, a second PCR ran for roughly 6 to 12 cycles. TCRdb reanalysed the 5' RACE reads using MiXCR and keeps one entry per CDR3 protein. The profile shows 850,000 to 950,000 distinct CDR3 sequences, around 28% of them singletons. The CDR3 spans 17 residues. The V and J ends lost 5 bases and 0 bases respectively, with 17 bases between them. CDR1 is SGHVS, CDR2 FQNEAQ, per germline. This receptor was taken from a woman at least 80 years old in good health. The chain combines TRBV7-8 with TRBJ1-3; D is possibly TRBD1 (5 bases). The sample consisted of blood. CDR3 DNA: TGTGCCAGCAGCCAGACAAGGGGAGGAAACTCTGGAAACACCATATATTTT. It specifies CASSQTRGGNSGNTIYF.